The 11 T cell receptor beta chains reported below all come from one sample, sequenced in a study of beta chain features in type 1 diabetes. Study conclusions and caveats: Shorter TCRB CDR3s, moderately but significantly so, were found in Type 1 diabetes patients in all four CD4+ subsets.

The whole isolated RNA underwent reverse transcription, so sequencing captured expressed TCRB transcripts. TCRdb keeps only in-frame clones here, not all; method: immunoSEQ multiplex PCR. The profile shows about 360,000 clones, 10% to 15% of them singletons. These receptors have no identified antigens. Sample: naive CD4+ T cells from blood. These receptors all stem from a woman under 30 with type 1 diabetes.

The J gene is TRBJ1-2, the V gene TRBV2; D remains ambiguous. The V end lost 3 bases, the J end lost 3 bases, and 8 bases lay between the germline ends. The CDR3 spans 13 residues. The germline gives CDR1 SNHLY, CDR2 FYNNEI. The DNA for the CDR3 is TGTGCCAGCAGTGACAGGAACGACTATGGCTACACCTTC. Translating it yields CASSDRNDYGYTF.

This clone was detected only once. This chain joins TRBV11-2 and TRBJ1-3, with D hard to call. Trimming removed 5 bases at V and 5 bases at J, with 10 bases between. The CDR3 runs to 13 residues. The germline V gene has CDR1 SGHAT and CDR2 FQNNGV. The CDR3: CASSPVRRNTIYF. CDR3 nucleotide sequence: TGTGCCAGCAGCCCCGTCAGGAGAAACACCATATATTTT.

The V and J genes are TRBV7-2 and TRBJ2-1; 7 bases match TRBD1. CDR1 and CDR2 from the germline V gene are SGHTA and FQGNSA. The CDR3 is 15 amino acids. Trimming at V came to 2 bases and at J to 7 bases, leaving 8 bases not matched to a gene. This CDR3 reads CASSLRGRGRNEQFF. DNA of the CDR3: TGTGCCAGCAGCTTAAGGGGGCGAGGACGGAATGAGCAGTTCTTC. Variable domain in full (rest from reference TRBV7-2 and TRBJ2-1): GAGVSQSPSNKVTEKGKDVELRCDPISGHTALYWYRQSLGQGLEFLIYFQGNSAPDKSGLPSDRFSAERTGGSVSTLTIQRTQQEDSAVYLCASSLRGRGRNEQFFGPGTRLTVL.

The chain links TRBV18 to TRBJ1-2; TRBD1 matches 8 bases. V was pared by 6 bases and J by 4 bases, with 4 bases of the junction left unmatched. Germline CDR1 KGHSH, CDR2 LQKENI. This CDR3 has 13 amino acids. The CDR3 sequence: CASSTGEAYGYTF. CDR3 nucleotides: TGTGCCAGCTCGACAGGGGAAGCCTATGGCTACACCTTC.

This clone was seen a handful of times. This rearrangement joins TRBV6-5 to TRBJ1-2; unclear D gene. The germline V gene has CDR1 MNHEY and CDR2 SVGAGI. The CDR3 loop spans 13 amino acids. Trimming removed 4 bases from V and 2 bases from J, with 8 bases in between. The CDR3 loop is CASSSPLNYGYTF. CDR3 in DNA: TGTGCCAGCAGTTCTCCGTTGAACTATGGCTACACCTTC.

This rearrangement joins TRBV5-4 to TRBJ2-1, with a weak D call TRBD1 (6 bases). The CDR3 has 16 residues. V dropped 3 bases and J dropped 4 bases, with 17 bases sitting between them. Looked up from germline, CDR1 is SGHNT and CDR2 is YYREEE (reference sequence). The CDR3: CASSSRTVGPYNEQFF. The CDR3 DNA reads TGTGCCAGCAGCTCCCGGACAGTAGGACCTTACAATGAGCAGTTCTTC.

Comments on this clone: The sample carries other DNA sequences with the same CDR3. The chain uses TRBV18 and TRBJ2-5; D possibly corresponds to TRBD1 (5 bases). V gave up 5 bases and J gave up 2 bases, with 9 bases separating them. Germline V gene sequence: CDR1 KGHSH, CDR2 LQKENI. This CDR3 is 13 amino acids long. The DNA of the CDR3 is TGTGCCAGCTCATACGACAGACAAGAGACCCAGTACTTC. This codes for CASSYDRQETQYF.

The rearrangement uses TRBV9 and TRBJ2-1, with D maybe TRBD2 (6 bases). The CDR3 is made up of 16 amino acids. The germline V and J ends were trimmed by 4 bases and 4 bases, with 18 bases remaining between them. The germline gives CDR1 SGDLS, CDR2 YYNGEE. The CDR3 here is CASSPSGDTLYNEQFF. The CDR3, as DNA: TGTGCCAGCAGCCCCTCGGGGGATACATTATACAATGAGCAGTTCTTC.

This clone was recorded a few times. The rearrangement uses TRBV2 and TRBJ2-7, with a possible D match to TRBD2 (6 bases). CDR1 and CDR2 (germline): SNHLY, FYNNEI. Trimming took off 5 bases at V and 5 bases at J, with 10 bases between the two ends. This CDR3 is built from 12 residues. The CDR3 nucleotides read TGTGCCAGCAGTAGCCCGGGGGACGAGCAGTACTTC. Protein sequence: CASSSPGDEQYF.

The sample holds a few counts of this clone. The chain joins TRBV19 to TRBJ2-2; D not resolved. CDR3 length equals 12 residues. Per germline, CDR1 LNHDA and CDR2 SQIVND (reference sequence). V was cut by 1 base and J by 9 bases, with 6 bases left in between. The CDR3 DNA is TGTGCCAGTAGTATAGGGAGCCGGGAGCTGTTTTTT. It is translated as CASSIGSRELFF.

This clone occurred a few times. V usage is TRBV5-1 and J usage is TRBJ2-2, with D possibly TRBD2 on 5 matching bases. CDR3 size: 15 residues. Trimming stripped 1 base from V and 3 bases from J, with 10 bases between. The germline gives CDR1 SGHRS, CDR2 YFSETQ. For the CDR3, the DNA is TGCGCCAGCAGCTTGTTCAACGGGGACACCGGGGAGCTGTTTTTT. This encodes CASSLFNGDTGELFF.